This T cell receptor beta chain is from a study of blood T cell repertoires in COVID-19. Study overall: Sample material is recorded as cDNA or gDNA derived from T cells, B-cell-depleted T cells, or PBMCs.

TCRdb's copy holds only in-frame clones and misses some; the assay was immunoSEQ multiplex PCR. The data hold under 400,000 clones, with roughly 90% observed a single time. The Seattle patients, enrolled during active infection, were followed longitudinally. Trimming took 2 bases from V and 5 from J; bases not matched to a gene: 5. Per germline, CDR1 KGHSH and CDR2 LQKENI. This CDR3 has 15 amino acids. The chain links TRBV18 to TRBJ1-4, with 7 positions matching TRBD1. Source material: peripheral blood. The TCR was taken from a woman in her 30s with COVID-19, enrolled during active disease. This CDR3 reads CASSPRGGLNEKLFF. CDR3 nucleotides: TGTGCCAGCTCACCAAGAGGGGGCCTGAATGAAAAACTGTTTTTT.